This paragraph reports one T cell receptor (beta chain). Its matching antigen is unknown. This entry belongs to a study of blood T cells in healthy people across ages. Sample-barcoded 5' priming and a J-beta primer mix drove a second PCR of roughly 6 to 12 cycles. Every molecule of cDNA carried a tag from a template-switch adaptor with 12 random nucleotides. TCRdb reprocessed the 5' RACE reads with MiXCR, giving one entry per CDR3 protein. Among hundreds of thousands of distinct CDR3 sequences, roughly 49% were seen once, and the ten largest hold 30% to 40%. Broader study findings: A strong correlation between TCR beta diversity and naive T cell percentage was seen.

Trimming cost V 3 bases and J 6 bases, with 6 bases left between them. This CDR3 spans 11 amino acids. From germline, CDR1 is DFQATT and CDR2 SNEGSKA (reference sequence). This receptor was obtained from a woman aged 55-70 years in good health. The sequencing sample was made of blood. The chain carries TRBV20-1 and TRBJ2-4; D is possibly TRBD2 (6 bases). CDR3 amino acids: CSASGGNIQYF. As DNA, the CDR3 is TGCAGTGCTAGCGGGGGAAACATTCAGTACTTC.